Given below is one T cell receptor beta chain in context. Germline loops: CDR1 SGHVS, CDR2 FQNEAQ. V was shortened by 5 bases and J by 7 bases, with 11 bases between the two germline ends. The CDR3 has 12 residues. These data come from a study of blood T cell repertoires in COVID-19. Study context: The samples span acute and convalescent COVID-19 from the United States, Italy and Spain. PBMCs, B-cell-depleted T cells, or T cells were the source of the cDNA or gDNA that made up the material.

In the original processing: Nucleated cell number was recorded as an estimate derived from reference gene primer amplification. Using immunoSEQ multiplex PCR, the repertoire was profiled, and TCRdb retains in-frame clones only, with some absent. V and J calls and clone size follow that table, whereas D and trimming were derived from the DNA. The repertoire holds approximately 140,000 clones, with roughly 80% as singletons. The sample comprised peripheral blood. The chain carries TRBV7-8 and TRBJ1-2; D gene unclear. This sequence originates from a woman between 35 and 50 years old with active or convalescent COVID-19. The CDR3 sequence is CASSPLVFGYTF. The CDR3 nucleotides read TGTGCCAGCAGCCCCCTAGTTTTTGGCTACACCTTC. Full variable domain (missing parts from reference TRBV7-8 and TRBJ1-2): GAGVSQSPRYKVAKRGQDVALRCDPISGHVSLFWYQQALGQGPEFLTYFQNEAQLDKSGLPSDRFFAERPEGSVSTLKIQRTQQEDSAVYLCASSPLVFGYTFGSGTRLTVV.